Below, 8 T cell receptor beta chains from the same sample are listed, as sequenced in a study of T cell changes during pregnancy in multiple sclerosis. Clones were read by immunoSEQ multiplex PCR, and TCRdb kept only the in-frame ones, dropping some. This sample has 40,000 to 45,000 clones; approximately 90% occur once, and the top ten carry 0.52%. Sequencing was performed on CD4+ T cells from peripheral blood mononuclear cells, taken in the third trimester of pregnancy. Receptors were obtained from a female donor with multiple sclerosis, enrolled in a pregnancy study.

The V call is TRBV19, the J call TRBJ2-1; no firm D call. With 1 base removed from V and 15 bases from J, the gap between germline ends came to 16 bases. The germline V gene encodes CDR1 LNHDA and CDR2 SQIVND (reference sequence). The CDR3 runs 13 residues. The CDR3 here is CASSIAPGLVVFF. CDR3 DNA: TGTGCCAGTAGTATAGCCCCGGGTCTAGTGGTGTTCTTC.

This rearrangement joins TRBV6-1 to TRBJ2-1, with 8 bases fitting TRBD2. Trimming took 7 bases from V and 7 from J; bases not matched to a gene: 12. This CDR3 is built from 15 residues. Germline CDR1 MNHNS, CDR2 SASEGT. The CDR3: CASTSGAGGGNEQFF. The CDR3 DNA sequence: TGTGCCAGCACGTCCGGGGCGGGAGGCGGTAATGAGCAGTTCTTC.

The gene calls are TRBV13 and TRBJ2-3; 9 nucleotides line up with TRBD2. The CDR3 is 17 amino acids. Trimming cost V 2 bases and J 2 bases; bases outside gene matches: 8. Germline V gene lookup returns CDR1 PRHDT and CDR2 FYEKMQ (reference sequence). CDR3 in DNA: TGTGCCAGCAGCTTAATTTCTAGCGGGAAAATCACAGATACGCAGTATTTT. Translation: CASSLISSGKITDTQYF.

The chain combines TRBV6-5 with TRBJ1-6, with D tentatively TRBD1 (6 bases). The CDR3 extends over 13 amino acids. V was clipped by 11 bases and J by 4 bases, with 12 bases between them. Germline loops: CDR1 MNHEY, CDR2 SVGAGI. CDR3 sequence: CAAGRGYNSPLHF. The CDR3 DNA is TGTGCCGCAGGAAGGGGGTATAATTCACCCCTCCACTTT.

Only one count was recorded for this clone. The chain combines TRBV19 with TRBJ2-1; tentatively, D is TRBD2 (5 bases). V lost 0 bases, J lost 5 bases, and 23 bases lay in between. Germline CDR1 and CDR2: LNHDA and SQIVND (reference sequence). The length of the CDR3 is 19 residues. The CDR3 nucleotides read TGTGCCAGTAGTATAGAGACTACCCGGTTGGCTAACCCAAACAATGAGCAGTTCTTC. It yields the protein CASSIETTRLANPNNEQFF.

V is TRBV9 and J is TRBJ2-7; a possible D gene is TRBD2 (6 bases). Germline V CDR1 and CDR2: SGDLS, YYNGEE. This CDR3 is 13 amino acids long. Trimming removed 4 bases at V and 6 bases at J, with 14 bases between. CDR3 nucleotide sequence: TGTGCCAGCAGCCCTGGGGGACTTTCCGAGCAGTACTTC. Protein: CASSPGGLSEQYF.

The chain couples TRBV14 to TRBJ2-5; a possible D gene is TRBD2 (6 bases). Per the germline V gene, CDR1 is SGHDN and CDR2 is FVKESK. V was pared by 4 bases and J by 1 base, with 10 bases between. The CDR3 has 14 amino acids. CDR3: CASSLRDFQETQYF. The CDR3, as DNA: TGTGCCAGCAGCCTACGGGACTTCCAAGAGACCCAGTACTTC.

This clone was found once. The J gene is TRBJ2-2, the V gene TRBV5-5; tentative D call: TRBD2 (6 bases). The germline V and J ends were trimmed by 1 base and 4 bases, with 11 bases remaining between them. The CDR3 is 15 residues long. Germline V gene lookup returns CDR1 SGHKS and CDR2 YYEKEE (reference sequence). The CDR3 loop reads CASSLYGSGTGELFF. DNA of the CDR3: TGTGCCAGCAGCTTGTACGGGAGTGGCACCGGGGAGCTGTTTTTT.